Listed below are T cell receptor beta chains from one sample, sequenced in a study of blood T cells in healthy people across ages. TCRdb fed the 5' RACE reads into MiXCR, producing one record per CDR3 protein. The table has 1.5 million to 2 million distinct CDR3 sequences, 30% to 40% seen once. Sequenced input: blood. The receptor source for this set is a woman in her twenties or thirties in good health. Each CDR3 is given with its conserved first and last residue. The D gene is left open where the match is weak. Only part of the rows carry a size: once, few, many, or a class if the clone is expanded.

TRBJ2-1,NA,TRBV3-1,NA,TGTGCCAGCAGCAACGGACAGCCGAATGAGCAGTTCTTC,CASSNGQPNEQFF
TRBJ2-7,NA,TRBV11-2,NA,TGTGCCAGCAGCTTAAACGTCCAGGGCCTACCCGAGCAGTACTTC,CASSLNVQGLPEQYF
TRBJ2-5,many,TRBV29-1,TRBD2,TGCAGCGCCATGAAGCGACTAGCACAAGAGACCCAGTACTTC,CSAMKRLAQETQYF
TRBJ2-4,few,TRBV4-1,NA,TGCGCCAGCAGCCAAGAATGGGGGACACTAGCCAAAAACATTCAGTACTTC,CASSQEWGTLAKNIQYF
TRBJ2-3,NA,TRBV4-2,TRBD2,TGTGCCAGCAGTTTTCTTCGGGGGGAGAGCACAGATACGCAGTATTTT,CASSFLRGESTDTQYF
TRBJ1-1,NA,TRBV29-1,NA,TGCAGCGTTGCACCCCGGACGGAGCCAAGGACTGAAGCTTTCTTT,CSVAPRTEPRTEAFF
TRBJ1-5,many,TRBV20-1,NA,TGCAGTGCCCATTCGGGGGACCCCAATCAGCCCCAGCATTTT,CSAHSGDPNQPQHF
TRBJ1-6,once,TRBV28,NA,TGTGCCAGCAGTTTACGGTCCGGCAGGGCACCCTATAATTCACCCCTCCACTTT,CASSLRSGRAPYNSPLHF
TRBJ1-1,few,TRBV27,NA,TGTGCCAGCAGTCCCAGGGCGAGGATGGGCACTGAAGCTTTCTTT,CASSPRARMGTEAFF
TRBJ2-7,NA,TRBV12-3/TRBV12-4,NA,TGTGCCAGCAGCCCCCACAGGGTACAGGAGCAGTACTTC,CASSPHRVQEQYF
TRBJ1-2,few,TRBV5-1,NA,TGCGCCAGCAGCTTGCCCCCCATTGGGCAGAACTATGGCTACACCTTC,CASSLPPIGQNYGYTF
TRBJ2-2,NA,TRBV5-1,TRBD2,TGCGCCAGCAGCACAGGGACTAGCGCGAACACCGGGGAGCTGTTTTTT,CASSTGTSANTGELFF
TRBJ2-5,NA,TRBV5-1,NA,TGCGCCAGCACCAGGACGGAGAGCTCCTACGAGCGGTACTTC,CASTRTESSYERYF
TRBJ2-3,NA,TRBV11-3,NA,TGTGCCAGCAGCCTCCGGACTTCATCCTTCACAGATACGCAGTATTTT,CASSLRTSSFTDTQYF